These 9 T cell receptor beta chains share one sample of origin, sequenced in a study of blood T cell repertoires in COVID-19. The table came from immunoSEQ multiplex PCR; TCRdb's copy has only in-frame clones and leaves some out. The data hold 160,000 or so clones, with roughly 89% observed a single time. The specimen sequenced was peripheral blood. The receptors shown here come from a woman aged 45-65 years with acute or convalescent COVID-19.

The chain employs TRBV19 and TRBJ1-2; D remains ambiguous. V shed 6 bases and J shed 6 bases, with 17 bases lying between them. The CDR3 length is 14 residues. Germline V gives CDR1 LNHDA, CDR2 SQIVND (reference sequence). The CDR3 is CASRKTDLRDGYTF. The CDR3, as DNA: TGTGCCAGTAGAAAGACCGACCTTCGGGATGGCTACACCTTC.

The chain carries TRBV7-2 and TRBJ2-5; 10 nucleotides match TRBD2. J was trimmed by 1 base and V by 2 bases; bases with no gene match: 4. The CDR3 totals 16 residues. Germline V lookup: CDR1 SGHTA, CDR2 FQGNSA. The CDR3 is CASSLWVAGGQETQYF. CDR3 sequence (DNA): TGTGCCAGCAGCTTATGGGTAGCGGGAGGCCAAGAGACCCAGTACTTC.

J is TRBJ1-3 and V is TRBV12-3 or TRBV12-4; D unclear. V lost 4 bases to trimming and J lost 3 bases, with 4 bases between them. This CDR3 has 12 amino acids. CDR3 protein: CASSYSGNTIYF. Written as DNA, the CDR3 is TGTGCCAGCAGTTACAGTGGAAACACCATATATTTT.

The sample holds one count of this clone. The genes are TRBV6-2 or TRBV6-3 and TRBJ1-2; no firm D call. The V end was cut by 0 bases, the J end by 5 bases, with 7 bases between. The V gene's germline CDR1 is MNHEY and CDR2 SVGEGT. There are 13 residues in the CDR3. The CDR3 DNA reads TGTGCCAGCAGTTACTCGGAGAGGTATGGCTACACCTTC. Translating it yields CASSYSERYGYTF.

This clone was observed once. The gene calls are TRBV30 and TRBJ2-5, with TRBD2 as a possible D gene (5 bases). Trimming cost V 2 bases and J 5 bases, with 9 bases left between them. CDR1 GTSNPN and CDR2 SVGIG come from the germline V gene (reference sequence). The CDR3 spans 12 residues. CDR3 nucleotide sequence: TGTGCCTGGAGTCGGGGAGCGGAGACCCAGTACTTC. This encodes CAWSRGAETQYF.

The CDR3 sequence: CASSYSPGNYGYTF. In DNA form, the CDR3 reads TGTGCCAGCAGTTACTCTCCGGGTAACTATGGCTACACCTTC. The gene calls are TRBV6-5 and TRBJ1-2, with D uncertain. V lost 0 bases and J lost 1, with 6 bases in between. The CDR3 has 14 residues. Germline loops: CDR1 MNHEY, CDR2 SVGAGI.

The chain carries TRBV15 and TRBJ1-4, with TRBD1 matching 8 bases. The germline CDR1 and CDR2 sequences are LNHNV and YYDKDF (reference sequence). The CDR3 extends over 17 amino acids. The junction had 6 bases not matched to a gene; V was cut back by 0 bases and J by 3 bases. CDR3 in amino acids: CATSRDQGAAANEKLFF. The DNA for the CDR3 is TGTGCCACCAGCAGAGATCAGGGGGCTGCGGCTAATGAAAAACTGTTTTTT.

This clone was seen a few times. CDR3 protein: CSVGEKGNSPLHF. CDR3 sequence (DNA): TGCAGCGTTGGGGAGAAGGGCAATTCACCCCTCCACTTT. This chain connects TRBV29-1 to TRBJ1-6; D not certain. This CDR3 has 13 residues. Trimming stripped 4 bases from V and 7 bases from J, with 11 bases between. Germline CDR1 SQVTM, CDR2 ANQGSEA.

This rearrangement joins TRBV6-2 or TRBV6-3 to TRBJ2-2, with 9 bases lining up with TRBD1. J lost 4 bases, V lost 5 bases, and 8 bases had no gene match. The CDR3 is 16 amino acids. The V gene's germline CDR1 is MNHEY and CDR2 SVGEGT. The chain's CDR3 is CASSRGQGLGTGELFF. The CDR3 DNA reads TGTGCCAGCAGTCGGGGACAGGGTTTGGGCACCGGGGAGCTGTTTTTT.